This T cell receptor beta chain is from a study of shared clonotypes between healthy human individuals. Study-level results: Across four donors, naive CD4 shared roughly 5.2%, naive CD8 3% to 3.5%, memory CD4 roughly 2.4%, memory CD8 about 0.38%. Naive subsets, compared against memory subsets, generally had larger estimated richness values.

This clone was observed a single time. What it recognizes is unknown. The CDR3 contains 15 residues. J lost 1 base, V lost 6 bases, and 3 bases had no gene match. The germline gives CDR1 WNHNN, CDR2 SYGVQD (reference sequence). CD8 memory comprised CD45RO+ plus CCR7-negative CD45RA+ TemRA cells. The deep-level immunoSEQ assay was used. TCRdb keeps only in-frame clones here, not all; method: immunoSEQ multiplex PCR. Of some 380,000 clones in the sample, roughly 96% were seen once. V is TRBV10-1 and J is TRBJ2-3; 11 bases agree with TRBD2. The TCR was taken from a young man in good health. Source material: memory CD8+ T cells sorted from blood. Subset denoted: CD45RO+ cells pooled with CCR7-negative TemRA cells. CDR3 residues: CASSRGLAGTDTQYF. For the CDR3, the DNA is TGCGCCAGCAGCCGGGGACTAGCGGGCACAGATACGCAGTATTTT.